The 2 T cell receptor beta chains reported below all come from one sample, sequenced in a study of blood T cell repertoires in COVID-19 (dated by TCRdb to about 2020). Libraries were made using the immunoSEQ multiplex PCR assay. TCRdb re-hosts the immuneACCESS table, in-frame sequences only. Its copies lack some clones; in the studies checked, an unresolved V gene accounts for under half of them, and the cause for the rest is not known. Counted in this sample were 100,000 or so clones; about 95% of them appeared once. The ten largest clones capture roughly 4.7% of the sample. Sequencing was carried out using peripheral blood. The receptors come from a human donor with active COVID-19. The donor label of this sample is uncertain.

The chain joins TRBV24-1 to TRBJ2-2; 8 bases fit TRBD1. The germline CDR1 and CDR2 sequences are KGHDR and SFDVKD. Germline trimming cut 8 bases from V and 3 bases from J; bases unmatched to any gene: 4. This CDR3 has 14 amino acids. The CDR3 DNA reads as TGTGCCACCACAGCAGGGGGCTACACCGGGGAGCTGTTTTTT. The encoded protein is CATTAGGYTGELFF.

The V and J genes are TRBV6-5 and TRBJ1-1; D is perhaps TRBD1 (5 bases). Trimming pared 6 bases from V and 4 bases from J, leaving 12 bases between. Germline V gene sequence: CDR1 MNHEY, CDR2 SVGAGI. This CDR3 is 13 amino acids long. The CDR3 loop is CASRLDSLTEAFF. The CDR3 DNA sequence: TGTGCCAGCAGGTTAGACAGCCTCACTGAAGCTTTCTTT.